These 26 T cell receptor beta chains originate from one sample sequenced in a study of tumor and adjacent non-tumor tissue in lung cancer. RNA was extracted from bulk tissue without any cell sorting. Distant lung tissue was collected more than 3 cm away from the tumor edge. The library came from three nested PCR rounds adapted from ARM-PCR protocols. TCRdb analysed the multiplex PCR reads with MiXCR anew, one entry per CDR3 protein. The table includes around 80,000 distinct CDR3 sequences, more than 80% detected once. The sample consisted of distant non-tumor lung tissue. These receptors all stem from a man in his fifties or sixties with non-small cell lung cancer.

Points on this clonotype: One end of the junction is discordant with germline, which a read error may explain. V and J are TRBV6-2 or TRBV6-3 and TRBJ2-3; 10 nucleotides line up with TRBD2. Germline loops: CDR1 MNHEY, CDR2 SVGEGT. The CDR3 contains 18 residues. The CDR3 is CASSDDVLLAGLTETQYF. The CDR3 coding sequence is TGTGCCAGCAGTGACGATGTGTTACTAGCGGGGCTCACAGAAACGCAGTATTTT.

Turning to this clonotype: A much larger clone sits a single nucleotide away, making a read error possible. The conserved closing phenylalanine or tryptophan is absent in this CDR3, likely reflecting a read error. The gene calls are TRBV28 and TRBJ1-1; D is undetermined. The CDR3 runs to 13 residues. Germline CDR1 and CDR2: MDHEN and SYDVKM. The V end was cut by 3 bases, the J end by 0 bases, with 5 bases between. The CDR3 nucleotides are TGTGCCAGCAGTTTGGTCCTGAACACTGAAGCTTTCCTT. Protein sequence: CASSLVLNTEAFL.

Comment on this clonotype: One end of the junction varies from germline; a read error may be responsible. J is TRBJ2-1 and V is TRBV11-1, with D tentatively TRBD1 (6 bases). Germline V gene data show CDR1 as SGHAT and CDR2 as FQDESV (reference sequence). This CDR3 is 16 amino acids long. The CDR3 is CTSSLAGGQSYNEQFF. As DNA, the CDR3 is TGTACCAGCAGCTTGGCTGGTGGACAGTCCTACAATGAGCAGTTCTTC.

This sequence joins TRBV20-1 and TRBJ1-4; D may be TRBD1 (6 bases). Trimming left V 6 bases short and J 4 bases short, with 15 bases between. This CDR3 is 14 amino acids long. In germline, CDR1 is DFQATT, CDR2 SNEGSKA (reference sequence). The CDR3: CSAGTGMFNEKLFF. In nucleotides, the CDR3 is TGCAGTGCGGGAACAGGGATGTTTAATGAAAAACTGTTTTTT.

The genes are TRBV6-1 and TRBJ1-5; D gene unclear. This CDR3 comprises 14 residues. The germline V gene has CDR1 MNHNS and CDR2 SASEGT. Trimming left V 4 bases short and J 0 bases short, with 7 bases between. DNA of the CDR3: TGTGCCAGCAGTGGGTGCATTAGCAATCAGCCCCAGCATTTT. It is translated as CASSGCISNQPQHF.

The count of this clonotype is one. The chain carries TRBV4-2 and TRBJ2-7, with D possibly TRBD2 on 5 matching bases. Germline V gives CDR1 LGHNA, CDR2 YNFKEQ. The CDR3 extends over 14 amino acids. The CDR3 nucleotides are TGTGAAAGCAGCCAAGGGAGTAGCTCCTACGAGCAGTACTTC. Translation: CESSQGSSSYEQYF.

As concerns this clonotype: The CDR3 does not close with the conserved phenylalanine or tryptophan, likely indicating a read error. The chain has TRBV11-2 and TRBJ2-3; D may be TRBD1 or TRBD2 (6 bases each). Germline CDR1 reads SGHAT; CDR2 reads FQNNGV. The CDR3 covers 16 residues. CDR3 sequence: CANSLGAGPSTGTQYL. The CDR3 DNA is TGTGCCAACAGCTTGGGGGCGGGGCCAAGCACAGGTACGCAGTATTTA.

In the case of this clonotype: This CDR3 fails to terminate in the conserved phenylalanine or tryptophan, so it likely reflects a read error. The DNA is omitted, as the CDR3 cannot be located on it reliably, and the CDR3 follows TCRdb's listing. This chain links TRBV10-2 with TRBJ2-1; the table assigns TRBD2, which was not confirmed against the DNA. Counting both end residues, the CDR3 totals 15 amino acids. In germline, CDR1 is WSHSY, CDR2 SAAADI. The CDR3 loop is CASNGLAGALNERFI.

Points on this clonotype: An end of the junction does not agree with germline; a read error may underlie this. The chain couples TRBV20-1 to TRBJ2-2; TRBD2 agrees at 9 bases. The CDR3 covers 16 residues. Germline lookup yields CDR1 DFQATT and CDR2 SNEGSKA (reference sequence). As DNA, the CDR3 is TGCGGTGCTAGGGGGATTAGCGGGGGAGACACCAGGGAGCTGTTTTTT. Translation gives CGARGISGGDTRELFF.

This clonotype has at least ten counts. V gene TRBV20-1 combines with J gene TRBJ1-5; 7 bases map to TRBD1. This CDR3 contains 16 residues. Trimming at V came to 0 bases and at J to 0 bases, leaving 5 bases not matched to a gene. The V gene's germline CDR1 is DFQATT and CDR2 SNEGSKA (reference sequence). The CDR3 protein is CSAREGGGYSNQPQHF. CDR3 nucleotide sequence: TGCAGTGCTAGAGAAGGGGGCGGCTATAGCAATCAGCCCCAGCATTTT.

A word on this clonotype: The junction shows a germline mismatch at one end, possibly a read error. The V and J genes are TRBV6-6 and TRBJ1-1; 7 nucleotides line up with TRBD1. The CDR3 covers 15 residues. The germline CDR1 and CDR2 sequences are MNHNY and SVGAGI (reference sequence). The CDR3 nucleotides are TGTTCCAGCAGTCCCGGGACAGCGTGGAACACTGAAGCTTACTTT. It is translated as CSSSPGTAWNTEAYF.

With regard to this clonotype: An end of the junction does not agree with germline; a read error may underlie this. V and J are TRBV6-5 and TRBJ2-3; D is undetermined. Germline-derived CDR1 and CDR2 are MNHEY and SVGAGI. The CDR3 runs to 12 residues. The CDR3 is CVSSAVTDTQYF. CDR3 nucleotides: TGTGTCAGCAGTGCAGTCACAGATACGCAGTATTTT.

As regards this clonotype: The junction departs from the called germline gene at one end, perhaps through a read error. The chain links TRBV6-5 to TRBJ2-5; tentatively, D is TRBD1 or TRBD2 (5 bases each). CDR1 and CDR2 (germline): MNHEY, SVGAGI. The CDR3 sequence is 14 residues long. The CDR3 DNA follows: TGTGTCAGCAGTGATACCGGGACCGCGTGGGCCCAATACTTC. This gives the protein CVSSDTGTAWAQYF.

CDR3 sequence reads: CASSQPTVGPRDTEAFF. The CDR3 coding sequence is TGCGCCAGCAGCCAACCGACAGTCGGGCCAAGAGACACTGAAGCTTTCTTT. This chain uses TRBV4-1 with TRBJ1-1; perhaps TRBD1 as D (5 bases). Germline loops: CDR1 MGHRA, CDR2 YSYEKL. This CDR3 contains 17 residues. Trimming stripped 2 bases from V and 3 bases from J, with 19 bases between.

Details on this clonotype: One junction end disagrees with the germline gene, perhaps due to a read error. The J gene is TRBJ2-2, the V gene TRBV11-3; D perhaps matches TRBD2 (5 bases). CDR3 length: 18 residues. Germline V CDR1 and CDR2: SGHNT, YENEEA. The CDR3 DNA follows: TGTGCCAGCAGCTCCCGGGGAGCAGGAGGATACAGTGCCGGGGAGCAGTTTTTT. It yields the protein CASSSRGAGGYSAGEQFF. Full variable domain (outside the CDR3, taken from reference TRBV11-3 and TRBJ2-2): EAGVVQSPRYKIIEKKQPVAFWCNPISGHNTLYWYLQNLGQGPELLIRYENEEAVDDSQLPKDRFSAERLKGVDSTLKIQPAELGDSAVYLCASSSRGAGGYSAGEQFFGEGSRLTVL.

This clonotype appeared a single time. A read error is possible here, since a much larger clone lies one base away. The J gene is TRBJ2-3, the V gene TRBV7-2; TRBD2 agrees at 16 bases. This CDR3 comprises 16 residues. J lost 5 bases, V lost 5 bases, and 4 bases had no gene match. Germline lookup yields CDR1 SGHTA and CDR2 FQGNSA. CDR3 sequence (DNA): TGTGCCAGCAGCCTGGGACTAGCGGGGGGGGTAGATACGCAGTATTTT. Translated, it gives CASSLGLAGGVDTQYF.

This clonotype has at least ten counts. The chain combines TRBV12-3 or TRBV12-4 with TRBJ2-6, with D possibly matching TRBD2 (5 bases). The CDR3 sequence is 15 residues long. Trimming pared 7 bases from V and 2 bases from J, leaving 12 bases between. The CDR3 sequence: CASKPPGTGANVLTF. CDR3 DNA: TGTGCCAGCAAGCCCCCGGGAACTGGGGCCAACGTCCTGACTTTC.

Note on this clonotype: A single base separates this from a much larger clone, so it may be a read error. This sequence joins TRBV29-1 and TRBJ1-1; the match to TRBD1 covers 8 bases. The CDR3 runs to 14 residues. The junction had 6 bases not matched to a gene; V was cut back by 4 bases and J by 2 bases. CDR1 and CDR2 (germline): SQVTM, ANQGSEA. The CDR3 coding sequence is TGCAGCGTTGGGGCGGGACAGGACAACACTGAAGCTTTCTTT. Its translation: CSVGAGQDNTEAFF.

This clonotype was counted many times. The chain employs TRBV6-6 and TRBJ1-6, with 7 positions matching TRBD1. Germline-derived CDR1 and CDR2 are MNHNY and SVGAGI (reference sequence). The CDR3 has 14 amino acids. Trimming cost V 5 bases and J 9 bases; bases outside gene matches: 7. The DNA of the CDR3 is TGTGCCAGCAGTCGTGGGACAGTCGGTTCACCCCTCCACTTT. Translating gives CASSRGTVGSPLHF.

This clonotype was detected only once. A much more abundant neighbour one base away suggests this may be a read error. V and J are TRBV7-9 and TRBJ2-3, with TRBD2 matching over 7 bases. The V segment lost 8 bases and the J segment 3 bases; nucleotides outside the gene matches: 14. The germline V gene has CDR1 SEHNR and CDR2 FQNEAQ (reference sequence). This CDR3 spans 16 amino acids. The CDR3 DNA sequence: TGTGCCAGCGGCCCCAGAGGACTAGTAGTAACAGATACGCAGTATTTT. Translation gives CASGPRGLVVTDTQYF. The full variable domain, in which reference TRBV7-9 and TRBJ2-3 provide the parts outside the CDR3, is DTGVSQNPRHKITKRGQNVTFRCDPISEHNRLYWYRQTLGQGPEFLTYFQNEAQLEKSRLLSDRFSAERPKGSFSTLEIQRTEQGDSAMYLCASGPRGLVVTDTQYFGPGTRLTVL.

Comment on this clonotype: The conserved final phenylalanine or tryptophan is absent from the CDR3, which likely points to a read error. The V and J genes are TRBV11-2 and TRBJ2-7; no clear D. The germline V gene has CDR1 SGHAT and CDR2 FQNNGV. This CDR3 is built from 14 residues. CDR3 DNA: TGTGCCAGCAACTTAGCATCTCGCTCCTACGAGCAGTACCTC. Protein: CASNLASRSYEQYL.

This clonotype was picked up one time. The chain recombines TRBV11-2 with TRBJ2-5; D possibly corresponds to TRBD2 (6 bases). Trimming shortened V by 4 bases and J by 13 bases, and 19 bases separated the two germline ends. This CDR3 has 13 residues. CDR1 is SGHAT, CDR2 FQNNGV, per germline. In nucleotides, the CDR3 is TGTGCCAGCAGCTCTACGGGGGAAGAGGTCCTGTACTTC. It is translated as CASSSTGEEVLYF.

This clonotype has a handful of counts. Compared with germline, one end of the junction differs, possibly owing to a read error. CDR3 coding DNA: TGTGCCAGCAGCTTAGACGGGAGCCCCTACGATCAGTACTTC. Translation: CASSLDGSPYDQYF. The V and J genes are TRBV11-2 and TRBJ2-7; D possibly corresponds to TRBD2 (6 bases). Per the germline V gene, CDR1 is SGHAT and CDR2 is FQNNGV. The CDR3 spans 14 residues.

Note on this clonotype: The junction shows a germline mismatch at one end, possibly a read error. CDR3 protein: CASNLDAPGDLFF. The DNA of the CDR3 is TGTGCCAGCAACTTGGATGCACCTGGGGACCTGTTTTTT. This chain joins TRBV5-4 and TRBJ2-2, with D tentatively TRBD1 or TRBD2 (5 bases each). This CDR3 has 13 residues. Germline V gene lookup returns CDR1 SGHNT and CDR2 YYREEE (reference sequence).

Note on this clonotype: Being one base from a much bigger clone, this may be a read error. The chain carries TRBV11-2 and TRBJ1-5; D call uncertain. The CDR3 runs 13 residues. Germline loops: CDR1 SGHAT, CDR2 FQNNGV. CDR3 in DNA: TGTGCCAGCAGCTTAGATGTAAAGCAGCTCCAGCATTTT. This translates into CASSLDVKQLQHF. Full variable domain (missing parts from reference TRBV11-2 and TRBJ1-5): EAGVAQSPRYKIIEKRQSVAFWCNPISGHATLYWYQQILGQGPKLLIQFQNNGVVDDSQLPKDRFSAERLKGVDSTLKIQPAKLEDSAVYLCASSLDVKQLQHFGDGTRLSIL.

A word on this clonotype: Mismatch with germline at one junction end may stem from a read error. The chain combines TRBV5-4 with TRBJ1-1; 7 bases are a match to TRBD1. This CDR3 is 17 amino acids long. Germline assignment: CDR1 SGHNT and CDR2 YYREEE (reference sequence). CDR3 loop: CTSSAARQGRGGTEAFF. CDR3 nucleotide sequence: TGTACCAGCAGCGCCGCTCGACAGGGACGAGGCGGCACTGAAGCTTTCTTT.